The 25 T cell receptor beta chains in this list originate from one sample, sequenced in a study of radiation and T cells in renal cell carcinoma. The time point is: blood 4 weeks post-SBRT, at nephrectomy. Treatment here: 15 Gy SBRT to primary tumor, nephrectomy 4 weeks later. Measured with immunoSEQ multiplex PCR; TCRdb has only the in-frame clones, and not every one. The table shows around 180,000 clones, with roughly nine tenths occurring only once. Here the sequenced sample was blood, taken from a patient whose treatment included radiotherapy and nephrectomy. The receptors shown here come from a woman aged 45-65 years with renal cell carcinoma.

In nucleotides, the CDR3 is TGTGCCAGTAGTATGAGGAAGGGCGGGGACACTGAAGCTTTCTTT. It is translated as CASSMRKGGDTEAFF. The chain has TRBV19 and TRBJ1-1; D is ambiguous. The length of the CDR3 is 15 residues. V shed 3 bases and J shed 3 bases, with 14 bases lying between them. Germline V gene sequence: CDR1 LNHDA, CDR2 SQIVND (reference sequence).

The chain employs TRBV25-1 and TRBJ1-5; no definite D call. Germline V CDR1 and CDR2: MGHDK, SYGVNS. The CDR3 is 13 residues long. V was trimmed by 2 bases and J by 2 bases, leaving 4 bases between them. CDR3 loop: CASSEPGNQPQHF. CDR3 coding DNA: TGTGCCAGCAGTGAACCGGGCAATCAGCCCCAGCATTTT.

The J gene is TRBJ1-2, the V gene TRBV6-1; 8 bases are shared with TRBD1. The CDR3 has 15 amino acids. Per the germline V gene, CDR1 is MNHNS and CDR2 is SASEGT. The V and J ends lost 2 bases and 4 bases, in that order; junction bases with no gene match: 6. The DNA of the CDR3 is TGTGCCAGCAGTGAACGAACGACAGGGGCCTATGGCTACACCTTC. Translation: CASSERTTGAYGYTF.

V gene TRBV28 combines with J gene TRBJ1-1; unclear D gene. Germline CDR1 MDHEN, CDR2 SYDVKM. V lost 1 base to trimming and J lost 7 bases, with 4 bases between them. The CDR3 is made up of 11 amino acids. The CDR3 reads CASSLFREAFF. As DNA, the CDR3 is TGTGCCAGCAGTTTATTTCGTGAAGCTTTCTTT. The full variable domain, completed using reference TRBV28 and TRBJ1-1, is DVKVTQSSRYLVKRTGEKVFLECVQDMDHENMFWYRQDPGLGLRLIYFSYDVKMKEKGDIPEGYSVSREKKERFSLILESASTNQTSMYLCASSLFREAFFGQGTRLTVV.

This chain joins TRBV5-6 and TRBJ2-5; no definite D call. CDR1 and CDR2 from the germline V gene are SGHDT and YYEEEE. The germline V and J ends were trimmed by 0 bases and 3 bases, with 12 bases remaining between them. The CDR3 is made up of 15 amino acids. This CDR3 is CASSLVSLSKETQYF. For the CDR3, the DNA is TGTGCCAGCAGCTTGGTTTCCCTTTCTAAAGAGACCCAGTACTTC.

The chain couples TRBV4-2 to TRBJ2-7; perhaps TRBD1 as D (7 bases). V was pared by 4 bases and J by 3 bases, with 16 bases between. This CDR3 is 15 amino acids long. Germline CDR1 is LGHNA and CDR2 is YNFKEQ. The CDR3 region has the DNA TGTGCCAGCAGCCCAGGGGGGACGGCGCGCTACGAGCAGTACTTC. Translation: CASSPGGTARYEQYF.

The chain couples TRBV5-5 to TRBJ1-1; possible D gene TRBD1, 5 bases. Per germline, CDR1 SGHKS and CDR2 YYEKEE (reference sequence). V lost 1 base to trimming and J lost 1 base, with 8 bases between them. This CDR3 region has 14 residues. In nucleotides, the CDR3 is TGTGCCAGCAGCTTGCAGGGCGCGAACACTGAAGCTTTCTTT. Its translation is CASSLQGANTEAFF.

This clone was seen once. The genes are TRBV7-8 and TRBJ2-5; 8 bases are a match to TRBD1. The V gene's germline CDR1 is SGHVS and CDR2 FQNEAQ. This CDR3 contains 14 residues. Unmatched junction bases numbered 7, after V lost 5 bases and J lost 5 bases. The CDR3 sequence is CASSRPGGLETQYF. For the CDR3, the DNA is TGTGCCAGCAGCAGACCAGGGGGCCTGGAGACCCAGTACTTC.

V and J are TRBV5-1 and TRBJ2-3, with 12 bases identical to TRBD2. This CDR3 is built from 17 residues. The V gene's germline CDR1 is SGHRS and CDR2 YFSETQ. V shed 0 bases and J 3 bases; nucleotides not matched to a gene: 5. DNA of the CDR3: TGCGCCAGCAGCTTGGGGCTAGCGGGGGGGCCAACAGATACGCAGTATTTT. This codes for CASSLGLAGGPTDTQYF.

The V and J genes are TRBV4-2 and TRBJ1-4, with 7 bases that match TRBD1. Germline CDR1 and CDR2: LGHNA and YNFKEQ. The V gene end was trimmed by 1 base and the J gene end by 5 bases; junction bases not matched to a gene: 7. This CDR3 is built from 16 residues. The CDR3 region has the DNA TGTGCCAGCAGCCAAGGGACCGGGACAGAAAATGAAAAACTGTTTTTT. It specifies CASSQGTGTENEKLFF.

This chain connects TRBV11-2 to TRBJ2-1; D unclear. Between the trimmed V and J ends, which lost 1 base and 1 base, there was a span of 5 bases. This CDR3 contains 14 residues. CDR1 SGHAT and CDR2 FQNNGV come from the germline V gene. CDR3 residues: CASSLVGSYNEQFF. The DNA of the CDR3 is TGTGCCAGCAGCTTAGTTGGGTCCTACAATGAGCAGTTCTTC.

The V gene is TRBV5-1, the J gene TRBJ2-5; 7 bases match TRBD1. Germline V gene sequence: CDR1 SGHRS, CDR2 YFSETQ. The trim removed 2 bases at V and 5 bases at J, leaving 12 bases unmatched. This CDR3 is built from 16 residues. The CDR3 DNA reads TGCGCCAGCAGCTTTACAGGGGACCCCAATCCGGAGACCCAGTACTTC. This codes for CASSFTGDPNPETQYF. Filled out from reference TRBV5-1 and TRBJ2-5, the complete variable domain reads KAGVTQTPRYLIKTRGQQVTLSCSPISGHRSVSWYQQTPGQGLQFLFEYFSETQRNKGNFPGRFSGRQFSNSRSEMNVSTLELGDSALYLCASSFTGDPNPETQYFGPGTRLLVL.

This chain joins TRBV6-5 and TRBJ2-7; 11 bases map to TRBD1. V was pared by 6 bases and J by 7 bases, with 8 bases of the junction left unmatched. This CDR3 contains 14 residues. CDR1 is MNHEY, CDR2 SVGAGI, per germline. In nucleotides, the CDR3 is TGTGCCAGCAGGCTGGGACAGGGGGATGGTGAGCAGTACTTC. Its translation is CASRLGQGDGEQYF.

V gene TRBV19 combines with J gene TRBJ2-2; 9 bases fit TRBD2. Trimming cost V 9 bases and J 4 bases; bases outside gene matches: 12. Germline V CDR1 and CDR2: LNHDA, SQIVND (reference sequence). The CDR3 loop spans 16 amino acids. CDR3 residues: CASTAGTSPATGELFF. CDR3 DNA sequence: TGTGCCAGCACAGCCGGGACTAGCCCGGCCACCGGGGAGCTGTTTTTT.

This clone was picked up a small number of times. The chain employs TRBV6-6 and TRBJ1-1, with D hard to call. V dropped 0 bases and J dropped 0 bases, with 8 bases sitting between them. CDR3 size: 15 residues. Germline V lookup: CDR1 MNHNY, CDR2 SVGAGI (reference sequence). CDR3 nucleotides: TGTGCCAGCAGTTACTCAGGGCTGTTGAACACTGAAGCTTTCTTT. It translates to CASSYSGLLNTEAFF.

V is TRBV7-9 and J is TRBJ2-2; TRBD2 might be the D (5 bases). CDR3 length: 13 amino acids. V shed 9 bases and J shed 0 bases, with 8 bases lying between them. Per the germline V gene, CDR1 is SEHNR and CDR2 is FQNEAQ (reference sequence). The CDR3 loop is CASGGPNTGELFF. The DNA of the CDR3 is TGTGCCAGTGGAGGACCGAACACCGGGGAGCTGTTTTTT.

This sequence joins TRBV9 and TRBJ1-1; 9 bases map to TRBD1. Germline trimming cut 3 bases from V and 8 bases from J; bases unmatched to any gene: 11. Germline CDR1 reads SGDLS; CDR2 reads YYNGEE. The CDR3 is 15 residues long. CDR3 coding DNA: TGTGCCAGCAGCGCCCAGCCCGACGGGACAGGGGAAGCTTTCTTT. This encodes CASSAQPDGTGEAFF.

The chain employs TRBV5-4 and TRBJ1-1; TRBD1 matches at 8 bases. CDR3 size: 16 residues. Germline trimming cut 2 bases from V and 7 bases from J; bases unmatched to any gene: 13. The germline V gene has CDR1 SGHNT and CDR2 YYREEE (reference sequence). Written as DNA, the CDR3 is TGTGCCAGCAGCTTTATAGGACAGGGAAGAGACCGTGAAGCTTTCTTT. Its protein is CASSFIGQGRDREAFF.

This clone was picked up many times. The chain uses TRBV7-9 and TRBJ1-1, with 8 bases that match TRBD1. Germline V gene lookup returns CDR1 SEHNR and CDR2 FQNEAQ (reference sequence). This CDR3 spans 14 amino acids. After removal of 0 bases from V and 11 bases from J, the junction contained 8 bases not matched to a gene. The CDR3 nucleotides read TGTGCCAGCAGCTTAGCGGGACAGGCCGTTTTCGCTTTCTTT. Protein product: CASSLAGQAVFAFF.

Notes on this clone: In the same sample, other DNA sequences code for this CDR3. Here the CDR3 reads CASSSGVYEQYF. The CDR3 DNA follows: TGTGCCAGCAGTAGTGGAGTCTACGAGCAGTACTTC. This chain uses TRBV6-5 with TRBJ2-7; D gene ambiguous. This CDR3 region has 12 residues. Germline V gene lookup returns CDR1 MNHEY and CDR2 SVGAGI. The V end lost 5 bases, the J end lost 3 bases, and 8 bases lay between the germline ends.

The V and J genes are TRBV19 and TRBJ1-4; 10 bases align to TRBD1. This CDR3 has 17 residues. In germline, CDR1 is LNHDA, CDR2 SQIVND (reference sequence). After removal of 0 bases from V and 7 bases from J, the junction contained 8 bases not matched to a gene. CDR3 sequence: CASSIDLSGQGSEKLFF. CDR3 nucleotide sequence: TGTGCCAGTAGTATAGATCTATCGGGACAGGGGAGTGAAAAACTGTTTTTT. Based on the CDR3 plus reference TRBV19 and TRBJ1-4, the full variable domain is DGGITQSPKYLFRKEGQNVTLSCEQNLNHDAMYWYRQDPGQGLRLIYYSQIVNDFQKGDIAEGYSVSREKKESFPLTVTSAQKNPTAFYLCASSIDLSGQGSEKLFFGSGTQLSVL.

The chain is built from TRBV2 and TRBJ1-1, with TRBD1 identical over 7 bases. V was pared by 9 bases and J by 4 bases, with 20 bases of the junction left unmatched. The CDR3 loop spans 17 amino acids. Germline V gene sequence: CDR1 SNHLY, CDR2 FYNNEI. The DNA of the CDR3 is TGTGCCAGAAAGGGTCGACAGGGTCAAAGAGAGTCCACTGAAGCTTTCTTT. This translates into CARKGRQGQRESTEAFF.

This rearrangement joins TRBV5-1 to TRBJ1-2; no firm D call. The germline V and J ends were trimmed by 2 bases and 2 bases, with 10 bases remaining between them. Germline V CDR1 and CDR2: SGHRS, YFSETQ. The CDR3 loop spans 14 amino acids. CDR3 DNA: TGCGCCAGCAGCTTTGAGGGTATGAACTATGGCTACACCTTC. This sequence encodes CASSFEGMNYGYTF.

J is TRBJ2-1 and V is TRBV18; D not certain. The CDR3 extends over 13 amino acids. Trimming removed 3 bases at V and 4 bases at J, with 7 bases between. Germline lookup yields CDR1 KGHSH and CDR2 LQKENI. CDR3 protein: CASSPMGYNEQFF. In nucleotides, the CDR3 is TGTGCCAGCTCACCCATGGGGTACAATGAGCAGTTCTTC.

The rearrangement links TRBV19 to TRBJ1-1; 9 bases fit TRBD1. The CDR3 runs to 15 residues. J gave up 1 base and V 7 bases, and 7 bases lay outside the gene matches. CDR1 is LNHDA and CDR2 is SQIVND in the germline V gene (reference sequence). The CDR3 is CASKVGTGKNTEAFF. CDR3 coding DNA: TGTGCCAGTAAAGTGGGGACAGGGAAGAACACTGAAGCTTTCTTT.